Listed here is a single T cell receptor (beta chain). Its antigen is undetermined. V lost 2 bases and J 2 bases, leaving 6 bases between the germline ends. The CDR3 has 13 amino acids. Germline values: CDR1 MNHEY, CDR2 SVGAGI. This specimen belongs to a study of vaccination effects on CD4 cells after COVID-19. Study-wide context: Either the mRNA-1273 or the BNT162b2 vaccine was given to participants as two doses.

Measured with immunoSEQ multiplex PCR; TCRdb has only the in-frame clones, and not every one. The table includes tens of thousands of clones, around 68% detected once. Antigen-specific CD4+ T cells were expanded with viral peptide pools in the ViraFEST assay before sequencing. At the end of roughly ten days of culture, CD4+ T cells were isolated. Testing of the vaccine recipients showed negative nucleocapsid antibodies and no prior SARS-CoV-2 infection. On days 3 and 7, fresh IL-2 medium replaced half the medium. The study, taken as a whole, reports: Researchers reported few convalescent patients and no early post-infection timepoints in the study. Whether induced by infection or by vaccine, clones showed marked clonal contraction late after vaccination.

The chain links TRBV6-5 to TRBJ2-5; D is uncertain. The sequencing here drew on CD4+ T cells from PBMCs cultured with SARS-CoV-2 spike peptides, taken before COVID-19 vaccination. The receptor was isolated from a human donor who received a COVID-19 vaccine. CDR3 in DNA: TGTGCCAGCAGTTACCGGGTTCAAGAGACCCAGTACTTC. Its protein is CASSYRVQETQYF.